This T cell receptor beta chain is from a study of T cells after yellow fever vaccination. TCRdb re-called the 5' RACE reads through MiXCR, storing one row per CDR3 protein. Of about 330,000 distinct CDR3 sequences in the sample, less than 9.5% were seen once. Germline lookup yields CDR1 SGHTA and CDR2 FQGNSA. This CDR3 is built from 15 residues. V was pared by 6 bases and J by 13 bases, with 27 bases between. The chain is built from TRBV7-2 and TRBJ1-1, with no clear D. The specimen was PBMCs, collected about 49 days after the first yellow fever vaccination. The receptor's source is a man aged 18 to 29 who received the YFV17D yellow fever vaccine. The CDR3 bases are TGTGCCAGCAGTCTCCCAAGTACGGGCGTTATGGTTGTTTTCTTT. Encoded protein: CASSLPSTGVMVVFF.